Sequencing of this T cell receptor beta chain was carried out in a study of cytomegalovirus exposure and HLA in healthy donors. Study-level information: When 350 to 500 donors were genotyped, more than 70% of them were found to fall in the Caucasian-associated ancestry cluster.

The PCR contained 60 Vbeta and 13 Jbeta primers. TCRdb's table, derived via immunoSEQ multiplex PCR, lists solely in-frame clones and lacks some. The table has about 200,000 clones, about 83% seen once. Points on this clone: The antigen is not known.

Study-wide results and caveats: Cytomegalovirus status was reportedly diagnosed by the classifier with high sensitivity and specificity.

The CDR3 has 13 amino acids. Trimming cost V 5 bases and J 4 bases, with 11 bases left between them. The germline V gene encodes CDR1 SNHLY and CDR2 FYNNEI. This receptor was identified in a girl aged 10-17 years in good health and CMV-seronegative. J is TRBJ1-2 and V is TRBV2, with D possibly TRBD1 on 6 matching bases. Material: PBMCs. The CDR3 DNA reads TGTGCCAGCAGTTCAGGGGAAGTCTATGGCTACACCTTC. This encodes CASSSGEVYGYTF.